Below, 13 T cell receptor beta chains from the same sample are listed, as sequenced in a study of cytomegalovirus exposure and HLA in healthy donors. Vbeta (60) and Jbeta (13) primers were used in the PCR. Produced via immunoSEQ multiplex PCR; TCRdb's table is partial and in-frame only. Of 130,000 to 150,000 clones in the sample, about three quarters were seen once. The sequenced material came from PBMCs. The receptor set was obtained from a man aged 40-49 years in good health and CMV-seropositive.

The CDR3 protein is CASSSPPTDTQYF. Here the CDR3 DNA reads TGTGCCAGCAGTTCCCCCCCGACAGATACGCAGTATTTT. The rearrangement joins TRBV6-6 to TRBJ2-3; D is unresolved. CDR1 MNHNY and CDR2 SVGAGI come from the germline V gene (reference sequence). CDR3 size: 13 residues. V lost 4 bases and J 3 bases, leaving 8 bases between the germline ends.

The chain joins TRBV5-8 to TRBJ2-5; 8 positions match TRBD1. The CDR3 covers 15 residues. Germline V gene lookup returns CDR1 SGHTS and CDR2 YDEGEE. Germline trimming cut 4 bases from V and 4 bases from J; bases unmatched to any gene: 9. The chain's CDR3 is CASSQQGARRETQYF. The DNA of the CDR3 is TGTGCCAGCAGCCAGCAGGGGGCTCGCCGAGAGACCCAGTACTTC.

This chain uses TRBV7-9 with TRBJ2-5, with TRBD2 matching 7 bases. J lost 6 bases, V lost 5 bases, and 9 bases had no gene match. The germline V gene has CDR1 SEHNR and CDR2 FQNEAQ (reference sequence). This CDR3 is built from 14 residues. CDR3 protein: CASSRGSGKQTQYF. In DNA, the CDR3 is TGTGCCAGCAGCCGCGGGAGCGGGAAACAGACCCAGTACTTC.

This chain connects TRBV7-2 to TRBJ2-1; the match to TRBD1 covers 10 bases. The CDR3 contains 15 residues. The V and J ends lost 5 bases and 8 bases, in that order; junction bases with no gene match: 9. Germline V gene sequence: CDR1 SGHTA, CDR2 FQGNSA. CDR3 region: CASSPIRQGAHEQFF. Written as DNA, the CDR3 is TGTGCCAGCAGCCCAATTAGACAGGGGGCTCATGAGCAGTTCTTC.

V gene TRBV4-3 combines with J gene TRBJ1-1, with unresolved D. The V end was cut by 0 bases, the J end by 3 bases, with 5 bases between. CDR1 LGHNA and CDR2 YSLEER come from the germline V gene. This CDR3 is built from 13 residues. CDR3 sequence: CASSQERDTEAFF. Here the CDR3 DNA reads TGCGCCAGCAGCCAAGAAAGAGACACTGAAGCTTTCTTT.

CDR3 residues: CASSLQGSGRTYNEQFF. DNA for the CDR3: TGTGCCAGCAGTTTACAGGGGAGCGGGAGAACGTACAATGAGCAGTTCTTC. The chain recombines TRBV27 with TRBJ2-1; TRBD2 aligns across 8 bases. V trimming: 2 bases; J trimming: 4 bases; junction bases outside the gene matches: 10. CDR1 is MNHEY, CDR2 SMNVEV, per germline (reference sequence). CDR3 length: 17 amino acids.

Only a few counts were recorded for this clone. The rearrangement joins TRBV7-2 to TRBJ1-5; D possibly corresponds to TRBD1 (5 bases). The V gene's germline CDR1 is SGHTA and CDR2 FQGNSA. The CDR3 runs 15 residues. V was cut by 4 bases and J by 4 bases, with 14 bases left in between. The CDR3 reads CASSSHPGGNQPQHF. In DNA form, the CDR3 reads TGTGCCAGCAGCTCTCATCCCGGGGGTAATCAGCCCCAGCATTTT.

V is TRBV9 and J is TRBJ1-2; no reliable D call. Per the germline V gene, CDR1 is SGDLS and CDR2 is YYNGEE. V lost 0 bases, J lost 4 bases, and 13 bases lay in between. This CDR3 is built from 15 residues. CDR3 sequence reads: CASSVAGRQSYGYTF. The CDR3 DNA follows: TGTGCCAGCAGCGTAGCAGGCAGGCAAAGCTATGGCTACACCTTC.

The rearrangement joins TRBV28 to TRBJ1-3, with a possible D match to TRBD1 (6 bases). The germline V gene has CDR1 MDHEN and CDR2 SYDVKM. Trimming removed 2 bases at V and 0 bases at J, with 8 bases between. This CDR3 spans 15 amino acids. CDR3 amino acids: CASSLQGYSGNTIYF. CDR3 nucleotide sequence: TGTGCCAGCAGTTTACAGGGGTACTCTGGAAACACCATATATTTT.

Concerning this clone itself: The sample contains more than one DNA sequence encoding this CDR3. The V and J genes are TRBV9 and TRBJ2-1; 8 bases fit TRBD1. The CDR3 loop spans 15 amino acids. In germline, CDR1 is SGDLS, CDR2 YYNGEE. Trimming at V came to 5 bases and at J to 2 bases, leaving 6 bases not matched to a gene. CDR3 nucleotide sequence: TGTGCCAGCAGTGTCGGGACAGGCGCCTACAATGAGCAGTTCTTC. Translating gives CASSVGTGAYNEQFF.

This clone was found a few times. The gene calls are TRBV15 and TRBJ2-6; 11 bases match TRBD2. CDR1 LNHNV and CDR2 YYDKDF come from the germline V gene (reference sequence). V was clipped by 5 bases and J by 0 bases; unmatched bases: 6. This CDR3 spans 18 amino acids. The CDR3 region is CATSPTSGVSSGANVLTF. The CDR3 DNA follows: TGTGCCACCAGCCCGACTAGCGGGGTAAGCTCTGGGGCCAACGTCCTGACTTTC.

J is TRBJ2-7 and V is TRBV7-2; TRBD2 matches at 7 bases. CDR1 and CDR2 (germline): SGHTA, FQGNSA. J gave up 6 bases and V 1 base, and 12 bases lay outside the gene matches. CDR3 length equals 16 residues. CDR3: CASSLVGGEEVGEQYF. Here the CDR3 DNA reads TGTGCCAGCAGCTTAGTTGGGGGGGAGGAGGTCGGCGAGCAGTACTTC.

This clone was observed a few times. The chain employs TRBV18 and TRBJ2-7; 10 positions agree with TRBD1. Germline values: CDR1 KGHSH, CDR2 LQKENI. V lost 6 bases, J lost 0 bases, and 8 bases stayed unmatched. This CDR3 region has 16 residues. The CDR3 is CASSGTGEGGSYEQYF. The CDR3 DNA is TGTGCCAGCTCCGGGACAGGGGAAGGAGGCTCCTACGAGCAGTACTTC.